The present T cell receptor (beta chain) was sequenced within a study of blood T cell repertoires in COVID-19 (dated by TCRdb to 2018 to 2020). Looking at the study overall: The collaborator samples originated in the United States, Italy and Spain and spanned the acute and convalescent phases of COVID-19. The prospective study material was composed of cDNA or gDNA derived from T cells, B-cell-depleted T cells, or PBMCs. Deeply sampled blood TCRbeta repertoires from subjects exposed to, actively infected with, or recovered from COVID-19 were included in the dataset. A freely available public database, intended as a resource for researchers studying the immune response to SARS-CoV-2, is where the repertoires were released. The samples were drawn from the first 160 participants of the ongoing ImmuneRACE study and from roughly 1,300 subjects provided by 6 global collaborators. Nearly every sample came with metadata listing a de-identified subject ID, COVID-19 status, age in years and sex. HLA class I and class II types, where available, came from metadata supplied by the sample provider rather than from assay-based typing. What the authors observed across the whole study: The quantity of clinical and demographic metadata differed by source and by participant and was supplied without curation.

Each collaborating institution followed its own protocols to collect whole blood in K2EDTA tubes. Collaborator samples were shipped for TCRbeta analysis as frozen whole blood, isolated PBMCs, or DNA extracted from either sample type. TCRbeta CDR3 regions were amplified from genomic DNA by means of the immunoSEQ Assay, a bias-controlled multiplex PCR. Concerning the study's data processing: Nucleated cell counts per sample were estimated from amplification of reference gene primers within the assay. To quantify the absolute abundance of each unique TCRbeta CDR3 rearrangement, sequence reads were collapsed and filtered. For each sample, productive Simpson clonality was calculated as the square root of Simpson's diversity index across productive rearrangements. The immuneACCESS repertoire file appears here via TCRdb, limited to in-frame rearrangements. These files lack a portion of the clones; in checked studies, under half of the deficit traces to unresolved V genes, and the cause of the others is not known. V, J and clone size are those of that table, while D and trimming were read from the DNA. The sample data list 100,000 or so clones, and approximately 91% of these were observed just once. The top ten hold roughly 4.2% of the sample.

Note on this clone: Its antigen is currently not known. Nothing much larger sits one base from this clone, and base qualities are not available.

From the cysteine through the phenylalanine, the CDR3 covers 15 amino acids. Only the CDR3 DNA stays, 45 bases, in frame from base 1. CDR1 MGHRA and CDR2 YSYEKL are derived from the germline V gene. The junction shows trimming of 2 bases on V and 1 base on J, plus 11 bases between the germline ends. The rearrangement combines TRBV4-1 with TRBJ1-1; TRBD1 is a weak D gene call, 6 bases matching. This receptor was taken from a man between 18 and 35 years old with acute or convalescent COVID-19. The material sequenced was peripheral blood. The CDR3 region reads CASSQSGQTNTEAFF. The DNA is as follows: TGCGCCAGCAGCCAAAGTGGACAGACGAACACTGAAGCTTTCTTT.